This TCR beta chain was recorded in a study of blood T cell repertoires in COVID-19. Trimming took 3 bases from V and 0 from J, leaving 11 bases between them. The CDR3 runs to 15 residues. CDR1 is MGHDK, CDR2 SYGVNS, per germline. TCRdb's copy holds only in-frame clones and misses some; the assay was immunoSEQ multiplex PCR. The repertoire holds tens of thousands of clones, with around 84% as singletons. The TCR was taken from a man in his fifties with acute or convalescent COVID-19. Sequencing used peripheral blood. This rearrangement joins TRBV25-1 to TRBJ2-5; D remains ambiguous. The CDR3 region has the DNA TGTGCCAGCAGTGATTTCCAAAAAAACCAAGAGACCCAGTACTTC. It is translated as CASSDFQKNQETQYF.